A single sample gave rise to the 26 T cell receptor delta chains below, sequenced in a study of gamma-delta T cells after stem cell transplantation. TCRdb repeated clone calling on the RT-PCR reads with CATT. In the table there are around 2,000 delta-chain clones, 24% of which are singletons. The sample comprised gamma-delta T cells. These receptors were obtained from a human donor. It is not recorded whose cells these are; they may come from a transplant donor.

This clone was observed a handful of times. It differs at one base from a far larger clone, so likely a read error. Other nucleotide sequences from this sample produce the same CDR3. This rearrangement joins TRDV1 to TRDJ1; a possible D gene is TRDD3 (6 bases). The CDR3 is made up of 20 amino acids. Germline V gene lookup returns CDR1 TSWWSYY and CDR2 QGS. This chain's CDR3 is CALGELEFPLAGDYTDKLIF. The CDR3 region has the DNA TGTGCCCTTGGGGAACTGGAGTTCCCCCTTGCGGGGGACTACACCGATAAACTCATCTTT.

The chain carries TRDV2 and TRDJ1; D perhaps matches TRDD3 (6 bases). CDR3 length: 16 residues. The V and J ends lost 1 base and 0 bases respectively, with 14 bases between them. Per the germline V gene, CDR1 is GEAIGNYY and CDR2 is EKD. The DNA of the CDR3 is TGTGCCTGTGACACTTGGGATAGCCGAAACACCGATAAACTCATCTTT. Translating gives CACDTWDSRNTDKLIF.

By frequency in the sample, this clone is medium-sized. The same CDR3 also results from other DNA sequences found in this sample. This sequence joins TRDV2 and TRDJ1, with no clear D. V was cut by 4 bases and J by 0 bases, with 17 bases left in between. Germline CDR1 reads GEAIGNYY; CDR2 reads EKD. The CDR3 length is 16 residues. CDR3 nucleotides: TGTGCCTGTGATCCCTTACTACCAAAGTACACCGATAAACTCATCTTT. Its translation: CACDPLLPKYTDKLIF.

As for this clone: A much larger clone lies a single base off, so this may be a read error. At the DNA level, this CDR3 is encoded by other sequences in the same sample as well. The chain carries TRDV2 and TRDJ1; 7 nucleotides match TRDD3. Germline V gene sequence: CDR1 GEAIGNYY, CDR2 EKD. This CDR3 is built from 14 residues. In nucleotides, the CDR3 is TGCGCCTGTGATGTCCTGGGGGGAACCGGAAAACTCATCTTT. Residues: CACDVLGGTGKLIF.

This clone has only one observation. This likely reflects a read error, since a far larger clone is one base away. Other nucleotide sequences from this sample produce the same CDR3. The chain has TRDV2 and TRDJ1; 9 nucleotides agree with TRDD3. V trimming: 7 bases; J trimming: 11 bases; junction bases outside the gene matches: 22. Germline lookup yields CDR1 GEAIGNYY and CDR2 EKD. This CDR3 has 16 residues. This chain's CDR3 is CACDPLFLQLGDHLIF. CDR3 DNA: TGTGCCTGCGACCCCCTCTTCCTTCAGCTGGGGGATCACCTCATCTTT.

Within the sample, this clone is medium-sized. The CDR3 spells CACDQGGPFSSWDTRQMFF. The CDR3 DNA reads as TGTGCCTGTGACCAGGGGGGCCCGTTCAGCTCCTGGGACACCCGACAGATGTTTTTC. The chain combines TRDV2 with TRDJ3; D is perhaps TRDD3 (5 bases). Per the germline V gene, CDR1 is GEAIGNYY and CDR2 is EKD. V was pared by 3 bases and J by 0 bases, with 17 bases between. The CDR3 runs to 19 residues.

This clone is labeled as medium-sized (0.01 to 0.1%). The V gene is TRDV3, the J gene TRDJ1, with 10 bases aligning to TRDD3. V was pared by 1 base and J by 0 bases, with 20 bases of the junction left unmatched. Germline assignment: CDR1 TVYSNPD and CDR2 GDNSRS (reference sequence). The CDR3 loop spans 20 amino acids. The CDR3 DNA is TGTGCCTTTAACTACGGGGGATACGCTAAATACCCCTGGTACACCGATAAACTCATCTTT. It specifies CAFNYGGYAKYPWYTDKLIF.

This clone is large within its sample. The chain is built from TRDV2 and TRDJ1, with TRDD3 identical over 10 bases. With V trimmed by 3 bases and J by 0 bases, 18 bases remained unmatched. This CDR3 is built from 20 residues. Germline V gene lookup returns CDR1 GEAIGNYY and CDR2 EKD. CDR3 nucleotide sequence: TGTGCCTGTGACCACGTACTGGGGGATCCACCGACCCCATACACCGATAAACTCATCTTT. This gives the protein CACDHVLGDPPTPYTDKLIF.

A word on this clone: For this DNA, TCRdb reports the protein of a much larger clone, which diverges at residue 4, most likely from a read error; the protein presented here is translated directly from the DNA. The chain uses TRDV2 and TRDJ1, with 7 bases lining up with TRDD3. With V trimmed by 5 bases and J by 6 bases, 17 bases remained unmatched. The CDR3 has 16 amino acids. Germline loops: CDR1 GEAIGNYY, CDR2 EKD. This chain's CDR3 is CACGSMLLGKNYKLIF. DNA for the CDR3: TGTGCCTGTGGCTCAATGCTACTGGGGAAGAACTATAAACTCATCTTT.

As to this clone: The TCRdb protein comes from a much larger clone and disagrees with this DNA's translation at residue 11, likely due to a read error; the protein given here is derived from the DNA. The chain has TRDV2 and TRDJ1; D is perhaps TRDD3 (6 bases). The CDR3 covers 17 residues. The germline gives CDR1 GEAIGNYY, CDR2 EKD. V lost 3 bases and J 0 bases, leaving 19 bases between the germline ends. The CDR3 region is CACDSVVGAQHTDKLIF. CDR3 in DNA: TGTGCCTGTGACTCGGTCGTGGGGGCCCAGCACACCGATAAACTCATCTTT.

This clone was detected only a few times. The TCRdb record carries a much larger clone's protein, which differs from this DNA's translation at residue 4; a read error is the likely cause, and the protein listed here is the DNA translation. The rearrangement links TRDV2 to TRDJ1, with no clear D. The CDR3 is 15 residues long. The V gene's germline CDR1 is GEAIGNYY and CDR2 EKD. Here the CDR3 DNA reads TGTGCCTGTGGCACCGTCGTTCCCAACACCGATAAACTCATCTTT. This gives the protein CACGTVVPNTDKLIF.

This clone ranks as large. Other nucleotide sequences in the sample specify the same CDR3. This chain links TRDV2 with TRDJ1; maybe TRDD3 (5 bases). V lost 1 base and J 2 bases, leaving 16 bases between the germline ends. This CDR3 is 16 amino acids long. In germline, CDR1 is GEAIGNYY, CDR2 EKD. The CDR3 DNA follows: TGTGCCTGTGACACAGTTGGATATGGGAGGACCGATAAACTCATCTTT. This translates into CACDTVGYGRTDKLIF.

Relative to its sample, this clone is large (0.1 to 1%). This sample also contains other DNA sequences that code for the same CDR3. The V call is TRDV2, the J call TRDJ1, with TRDD3 matching over 12 bases. Germline V lookup: CDR1 GEAIGNYY, CDR2 EKD. The CDR3 has 14 amino acids. J gave up 10 bases and V 3 bases, and 8 bases lay outside the gene matches. The CDR3 nucleotides are TGTGCCTGTGACGCGATACTGGGGGATACAAGACTCATCTTT. Protein: CACDAILGDTRLIF.

As to this clone: A far larger clone is a single base away, which makes a read error likely. The chain has TRDV2 and TRDJ3; TRDD3 matches at 12 bases. This CDR3 comprises 19 residues. Germline V CDR1 and CDR2: GEAIGNYY, EKD. In DNA form, the CDR3 reads TGTGCCTGTGGCACCTGGGGGATACGGTCCGGTGACGACACCCGACAGATGTTTTTC. It translates to CACGTWGIRSGDDTRQMFF.

J is TRDJ1 and V is TRDV2; 8 nucleotides agree with TRDD3. This CDR3 comprises 19 residues. V lost 3 bases and J lost 2; bases outside the gene matches: 19. Per germline, CDR1 GEAIGNYY and CDR2 EKD. The CDR3 coding sequence is TGTGCCTGTGACCCCTTGAGTCCGGGTACTGGGGGTACTACCGATAAACTCATCTTT. Translation: CACDPLSPGTGGTTDKLIF.

This clone ranks as medium-sized (0.01 to 0.1%). CDR3: CACDTVGGPNSDTDKLIF. In DNA, the CDR3 is TGTGCCTGTGACACCGTAGGGGGCCCCAACTCCGACACCGATAAACTCATCTTT. The genes are TRDV2 and TRDJ1; TRDD3 might be the D (5 bases). This CDR3 has 18 amino acids. CDR1 GEAIGNYY and CDR2 EKD come from the germline V gene. V shed 0 bases and J shed 0 bases, with 19 bases lying between them.

As regards this clone: A much larger clonotype is one base distant, so this may be a read error. The identical CDR3 is also encoded by other nucleotide sequences in the sample. The chain links TRDV2 to TRDJ3; TRDD3 aligns across 10 bases. The CDR3 covers 26 residues. Germline V gene data show CDR1 as GEAIGNYY and CDR2 as EKD. V gave up 0 bases and J gave up 0 bases; unmatched junction bases: 25. In nucleotides, the CDR3 is TGTGCCTGTGACACCCTGGGTGATACAGGAGATGACTGGGGGATCCGGAGCTCCTGGGACACCCGACAGATGTTTTTC. Its protein product is CACDTLGDTGDDWGIRSSWDTRQMFF.

Details on this clone: The amino acid sequence in TCRdb belongs to a much larger clone and departs from this DNA's translation at residue 4, likely a sequencing read error; the sequence shown is translated from the DNA. This chain connects TRDV2 to TRDJ1; 10 bases match TRDD3. Germline V gene sequence: CDR1 GEAIGNYY, CDR2 EKD. The trim removed 5 bases at V and 5 bases at J, leaving 13 bases unmatched. The CDR3 spans 16 residues. The CDR3 is CACGTLGGGYVDKLIF. For the CDR3, the DNA is TGTGCCTGTGGCACGCTAGGAGGGGGATACGTTGATAAACTCATCTTT.

With regard to this clone: A far larger clone is off by one base, so a read error is likely. This chain links TRDV2 with TRDJ1; possibly TRDD3 for D (6 bases). Germline CDR1 reads GEAIGNYY; CDR2 reads EKD. The CDR3 consists of 13 residues. V was pared by 3 bases and J by 6 bases, with 13 bases between. DNA for the CDR3: TGTGCCTGTGACGCTTGGGATAGCCATAAACTCATCTTT. This encodes CACDAWDSHKLIF.

On this clone: A read error is the likely source, as a far larger clone sits one nucleotide away. The chain uses TRDV2 and TRDJ1, with 12 nucleotides matching TRDD3. Germline V gene sequence: CDR1 GEAIGNYY, CDR2 EKD. V gave up 0 bases and J gave up 0 bases; unmatched junction bases: 22. The CDR3 is 23 residues long. The CDR3 DNA follows: TGTGCCTGTGACACCGTTGAGGTTCCTTTTCTGGGGGATACGACGAGTCACACCGATAAACTCATCTTT. Amino acids: CACDTVEVPFLGDTTSHTDKLIF.

On this clone: For this DNA, TCRdb reports the protein of a much larger clone, which diverges at residue 10, most likely from a read error; the protein presented here is translated directly from the DNA. V is TRDV2 and J is TRDJ1; 8 positions match TRDD3. The CDR3 sequence is 16 residues long. Germline V gives CDR1 GEAIGNYY, CDR2 EKD. The V gene end was trimmed by 3 bases and the J gene end by 1 base; junction bases not matched to a gene: 9. CDR3 protein: CACDYWGPRGTDKLIF. For the CDR3, the DNA is TGTGCCTGTGACTACTGGGGGCCCCGAGGCACCGATAAACTCATCTTT.

By sample share, this clone is medium-sized. The rearrangement links TRDV2 to TRDJ1; 13 nucleotides align to TRDD3. The CDR3 covers 23 residues. Germline V gene sequence: CDR1 GEAIGNYY, CDR2 EKD. V was pared by 0 bases and J by 0 bases, with 21 bases of the junction left unmatched. CDR3 bases: TGTGCCTGTGACACCGTGTCGTCCCGTACTGGGGGATACGCGACGAGGTACACCGATAAACTCATCTTT. Amino acid sequence: CACDTVSSRTGGYATRYTDKLIF.

Turning to this clone: One junction end does not reproduce the germline sequence, and a read error may be involved. The rearrangement uses TRDV2 and TRDJ1; TRDD3 aligns across 8 bases. The CDR3 covers 17 residues. Per germline, CDR1 GEAIGNYY and CDR2 EKD. The CDR3 nucleotides read TGTGCCCGTGACACGCTGGGGGAAACGTACTACACCGATAAACTCATCTTT. Encoded protein: CARDTLGETYYTDKLIF.

This clone is labeled as large. In the same sample, other DNA sequences code for this CDR3. The J gene is TRDJ1, the V gene TRDV2, with 7 bases identical to TRDD3. Trimming removed 0 bases from V and 3 bases from J; junction bases left unmatched: 3. Germline V gene data show CDR1 as GEAIGNYY and CDR2 as EKD. The CDR3 totals 14 residues. DNA for the CDR3: TGTGCCTGTGACACCGTACTGGGGCCCGATAAACTCATCTTT. Encoded protein: CACDTVLGPDKLIF.

By sample fraction, this clone is medium-sized. The chain links TRDV2 to TRDJ1; 9 bases fit TRDD3. The CDR3 is 19 residues long. The ends lost 0 bases at V and 0 bases at J; junction bases unmatched: 13. The V gene's germline CDR1 is GEAIGNYY and CDR2 EKD. The CDR3 is CACDTLLGIRDSNTDKLIF. DNA for the CDR3: TGTGCCTGTGACACCCTACTGGGGATACGTGATTCTAACACCGATAAACTCATCTTT.

This clone rates as medium-sized. V and J are TRDV2 and TRDJ1; 10 bases align to TRDD3. With 4 bases clipped from V and 8 bases from J, the junction kept 18 bases outside the gene matches. Germline V lookup: CDR1 GEAIGNYY, CDR2 EKD. The CDR3 length is 17 residues. CDR3 in DNA: TGTGCCTGTGATTCTGTACTGGGGGATCCCCTTAGTGGGAAACTCATCTTT. It is translated as CACDSVLGDPLSGKLIF.